This TCR beta chain stems from a study of T cells in Graves' hyperthyroidism and ophthalmopathy. On the study more broadly: Blood from the periphery was taken at initial diagnosis, before any treatment.

V was pared by 4 bases and J by 1 base, with 13 bases between. The CDR3 is 15 amino acids. Germline V gene lookup returns CDR1 MGHRA and CDR2 YSYEKL. Findings of the study overall: Most thyroid clonotypes expanded above 0.001 appeared in blood too.

The sample holds a few counts of this clonotype. Its antigen is not identified. Amplification yielded TCR beta CDR3 regions, with RNA transcripts as the source. A first-round RT-PCR of the TCR CDR3 used the HTBI primer set. A single record per CDR3 protein comes from TCRdb applying MiXCR to the multiplex PCR reads. Of hundreds of thousands of distinct CDR3 sequences in the sample, approximately 15% are singletons; the top ten hold about 5.8%. Not enrolled were patients with uncontrolled infection, other autoimmune disease, pregnancy or lactation. The sequenced material came from blood. The rearrangement uses TRBV4-1 and TRBJ1-1; no clear D. This clonotype originated in a woman in her thirties with Graves' hyperthyroidism that later progressed to Graves' ophthalmopathy. This CDR3 is CASSRPDGPNTEAFF. The CDR3 bases are TGCGCCAGCAGCCGACCGGACGGACCGAACACTGAAGCTTTCTTT.